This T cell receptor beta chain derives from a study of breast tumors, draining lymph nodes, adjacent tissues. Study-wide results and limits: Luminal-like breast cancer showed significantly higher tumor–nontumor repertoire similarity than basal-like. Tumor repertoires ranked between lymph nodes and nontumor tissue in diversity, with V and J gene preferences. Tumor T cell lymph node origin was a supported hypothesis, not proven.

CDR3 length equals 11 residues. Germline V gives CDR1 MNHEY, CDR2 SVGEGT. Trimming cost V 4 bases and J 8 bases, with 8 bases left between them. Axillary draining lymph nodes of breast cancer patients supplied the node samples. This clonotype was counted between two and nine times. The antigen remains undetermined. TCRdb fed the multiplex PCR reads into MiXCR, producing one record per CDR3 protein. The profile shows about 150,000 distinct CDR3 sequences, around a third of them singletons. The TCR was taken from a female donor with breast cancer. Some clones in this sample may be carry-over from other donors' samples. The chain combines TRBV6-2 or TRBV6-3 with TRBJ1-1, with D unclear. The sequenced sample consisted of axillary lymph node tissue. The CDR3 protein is CASSSRVEAFF. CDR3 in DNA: TGTGCCAGCAGTTCACGGGTCGAAGCTTTCTTT.